This entry concerns a single TCR beta chain. Its antigen is as yet unknown. CDR1 and CDR2 from the germline V gene are MGHDK and SYGVNS. V shed 6 bases, J shed 4 bases, and the junction held 5 bases outside the gene matches. This CDR3 has 13 amino acids. Profiling relied on immunoSEQ multiplex PCR, and the TCRdb table lists in-frame clones only, not all of them. The sample has some 64,000 clones, roughly 89% seen once; the top ten hold around 0.76%. The sample belongs to a study of OX40 agonist ivuxolimab in advanced cancers. Study-wide background: There were three patients with partial responses, one having hepatocellular carcinoma and two cutaneous melanoma.

General study findings and limits: Researchers did not determine the expanded peripheral T cells' antigen specificity. Clones of CD4+ and CD8+ blood T cells grew by week 6 at doses of 0.1 to 3.0 mg/kg.

The V call is TRBV25-1, the J call TRBJ1-2; 7 nucleotides line up with TRBD1. This TCR was recovered from an adult with an advanced solid tumor such as melanoma, head and neck, liver or kidney cancer. The input for sequencing was CD4+ or CD8+ T cells sorted from blood, taken in a trial of the OX40 agonist ivuxolimab. DNA for the CDR3: TGTGCCAGCAGCCCGGGACAGATCTATGGCTACACCTTC. This codes for CASSPGQIYGYTF.